Below, 23 T cell receptor beta chains from the same sample are listed, as sequenced in a study of beta chain features in type 1 diabetes (dated by TCRdb to about 2018). Library preparation employed the immunoSEQ multiplex PCR assay. The High Capacity cDNA Reverse Transcription Kit was used to reverse transcribe all of the isolated RNA, meaning that expressed TCRB transcripts were what got sequenced. What TCRdb holds here is the immuneACCESS table cut down to in-frame rearrangements. Part of the clones is not present; checked against another copy, under half of the missing clones reflect an unresolved V gene, and the others are unexplained. The sample has fewer than 900,000 clones on record, about a sixth of them singletons. 0.02% to 0.03% of the sample is held by the ten biggest clonotypes. Sequencing was performed on naive CD4+ T cells from blood. The cell subset or site label, read with the paper, signifies: true naive CD4+ T cells. The receptors derive from a woman aged 18-35 years in good health.

Of note for this clone: This CDR3 is also generated by other DNA sequences in the sample. The rearrangement links TRBV28 to TRBJ2-1, with 11 bases lining up with TRBD2. This CDR3 comprises 15 residues. With V trimmed by 5 bases and J by 5 bases, 5 bases remained unmatched. The germline V gene encodes CDR1 MDHEN and CDR2 SYDVKM. The CDR3 bases are TGTGCCAGCAGTCGCGGGACTAGCGGAAACAATGAGCAGTTCTTC. Translation: CASSRGTSGNNEQFF.

V gene TRBV4-3 combines with J gene TRBJ2-3, with 11 nucleotides matching TRBD2. The CDR3 contains 16 residues. With 2 bases clipped from V and 2 bases from J, the junction kept 3 bases outside the gene matches. CDR1 is LGHNA, CDR2 YSLEER, per germline. CDR3 sequence: CASSQLLAGDTDTQYF. CDR3 sequence (DNA): TGCGCCAGCAGCCAACTACTAGCGGGGGACACAGATACGCAGTATTTT.

This clone was detected a few times. V gene TRBV19 combines with J gene TRBJ2-1; 11 bases match TRBD2. The CDR3 consists of 15 residues. Per germline, CDR1 LNHDA and CDR2 SQIVND (reference sequence). J gave up 6 bases and V 6 bases, and 7 bases lay outside the gene matches. The CDR3 protein is CASSTSGSNTNEQFF. DNA for the CDR3: TGTGCCAGTAGCACTAGCGGGAGTAATACCAATGAGCAGTTCTTC.

This clone turned up a few times. This chain connects TRBV5-1 to TRBJ2-6; the match to TRBD1 covers 9 bases. Trimming cost V 4 bases and J 0 bases; bases outside gene matches: 8. Germline V lookup: CDR1 SGHRS, CDR2 YFSETQ. The CDR3 length is 18 residues. In nucleotides, the CDR3 is TGCGCCAGCAGCCAAGGACAGGGGAGGTTCTCTGGGGCCAACGTCCTGACTTTC. Translating it yields CASSQGQGRFSGANVLTF.

This clone was detected a few times. The gene calls are TRBV5-1 and TRBJ2-3, with 10 bases identical to TRBD1. The V gene end was trimmed by 5 bases and the J gene end by 4 bases; junction bases not matched to a gene: 4. This CDR3 is built from 14 residues. CDR1 SGHRS and CDR2 YFSETQ come from the germline V gene. CDR3 sequence (DNA): TGCGCCAGCAGACCGACAGGGGGCCCAGATACGCAGTATTTT. Protein product: CASRPTGGPDTQYF.

This clone was picked up a small number of times. The CDR3: CASSLIGTGHYGYTF. In DNA, the CDR3 is TGTGCCAGCAGCCTGATAGGGACAGGACACTATGGCTACACCTTC. The chain carries TRBV14 and TRBJ1-2; 8 nucleotides agree with TRBD1. J lost 3 bases, V lost 4 bases, and 7 bases had no gene match. Per germline, CDR1 SGHDN and CDR2 FVKESK. The length of the CDR3 is 15 residues. The whole variable domain, remainder taken from reference TRBV14 and TRBJ1-2, is EAGVTQFPSHSVIEKGQTVTLRCDPISGHDNLYWYRRVMGKEIKFLLHFVKESKQDESGMPNNRFLAERTGGTYSTLKVQPAELEDSGVYFCASSLIGTGHYGYTFGSGTRLTVV.

The chain combines TRBV27 with TRBJ1-2; no firm D call. This CDR3 has 15 amino acids. Germline V CDR1 and CDR2: MNHEY, SMNVEV (reference sequence). V was shortened by 1 base and J by 7 bases, with 16 bases between the two germline ends. CDR3 in amino acids: CASSLWADNLSGYTF. CDR3 nucleotide sequence: TGTGCCAGCAGTTTATGGGCTGACAACCTATCTGGCTACACCTTC.

As concerns this clone: Different DNA sequences within this sample yield the same CDR3. This chain links TRBV9 with TRBJ1-1; no clear D. The V gene's germline CDR1 is SGDLS and CDR2 YYNGEE. The V and J ends lost 0 bases and 1 base respectively, with 4 bases between them. The CDR3 is 13 amino acids. The CDR3, as DNA: TGTGCCAGCAGCGTAGGCAGGAACACTGAAGCTTTCTTT. It translates to CASSVGRNTEAFF.

This sequence joins TRBV20-1 and TRBJ2-7; D gene ambiguous. V lost 3 bases and J 5 bases, leaving 8 bases between the germline ends. The CDR3 is 11 amino acids. The germline gives CDR1 DFQATT, CDR2 SNEGSKA (reference sequence). CDR3 residues: CSASGKDEQYF. The CDR3 nucleotides are TGCAGTGCTAGCGGAAAGGACGAGCAGTACTTC.

This sequence joins TRBV11-2 and TRBJ2-7; 13 bases are shared with TRBD2. Germline CDR1 SGHAT, CDR2 FQNNGV. The V segment lost 3 bases and the J segment 6 bases; nucleotides outside the gene matches: 8. This CDR3 has 16 amino acids. The CDR3: CASSLRETSGRSEQYF. CDR3 DNA sequence: TGTGCCAGCAGCTTGCGTGAGACTAGCGGGAGGAGCGAGCAGTACTTC.

This clone was detected many times. The chain couples TRBV21-1 to TRBJ2-7; the D call in the table, TRBD2, was not verified against the DNA. TRBV21-1 is flagged as a pseudogene. This CDR3 has 14 residues. The CDR3 spells CASSRPHGTYEQYF. CDR3 bases: TGTGCCAGCAGCAGGCCTCACGGGACCTACGAGCAGTACTTC.

A word on this clone: This sample includes further DNA sequences coding for the same CDR3. The DNA for the CDR3 is TGCGCCAGCAGCTTGGGGGGGACCAATGAAAAACTGTTTTTT. Protein product: CASSLGGTNEKLFF. The chain uses TRBV5-1 and TRBJ1-4, with D possibly TRBD1 on 5 matching bases. Germline values: CDR1 SGHRS, CDR2 YFSETQ. The CDR3 sequence is 14 residues long. V shed 0 bases and J shed 5 bases, with 8 bases lying between them.

The genes are TRBV5-1 and TRBJ2-5; D not certain. The J call may be faulty, since TRBJ2-7 better matches the DNA end. CDR3 length equals 14 residues. Germline assignment: CDR1 SGHRS and CDR2 YFSETQ. CDR3 in amino acids: CASSLDGPSYEQYF. The CDR3 nucleotides are TGCGCCAGCAGCTTGGATGGGCCCTCCTACGAGCAGTACTTC.

This clone turned up a few times. The chain employs TRBV5-1 and TRBJ2-7; 8 bases are shared with TRBD1. Trimming removed 3 bases from V and 5 bases from J; junction bases left unmatched: 1. The V gene's germline CDR1 is SGHRS and CDR2 YFSETQ. The CDR3 length is 12 residues. The CDR3 DNA sequence: TGCGCCAGCAGCTCCAGGGGGCACGAGCAGTACTTC. Amino acid sequence: CASSSRGHEQYF.

The gene calls are TRBV11-2 and TRBJ1-2; D unresolved. The V gene's germline CDR1 is SGHAT and CDR2 FQNNGV. The CDR3 spans 14 residues. V lost 1 base and J 5 bases, leaving 11 bases between the germline ends. Written as DNA, the CDR3 is TGTGCCAGCAGCTTAGGGCTGACGGGTTATGGCTACACCTTC. Protein sequence: CASSLGLTGYGYTF.

V usage is TRBV5-4 and J usage is TRBJ2-1; D gene ambiguous. Germline values: CDR1 SGHNT, CDR2 YYREEE (reference sequence). The CDR3 consists of 13 residues. Trimming removed 3 bases from V and 7 bases from J, with 11 bases in between. CDR3 amino acids: CASSSDFGNEQFF. The CDR3 DNA is TGTGCCAGCAGCTCGGATTTCGGGAATGAGCAGTTCTTC.

This clone was recorded a few times. The V call is TRBV12-5, the J call TRBJ2-7; D ambiguous. CDR3 size: 13 residues. Trimming pared 1 base from V and 3 bases from J, leaving 7 bases between. The germline V gene has CDR1 LGHNT and CDR2 FRNRAP. This CDR3 is CASGLGPGYEQYF. The CDR3 bases are TGTGCTAGTGGTTTGGGCCCCGGCTACGAGCAGTACTTC.

V usage is TRBV18 and J usage is TRBJ1-2, with 7 bases fitting TRBD1. Trimming took 2 bases from V and 3 from J; bases not matched to a gene: 3. This CDR3 has 14 residues. CDR1 KGHSH and CDR2 LQKENI come from the germline V gene. The CDR3 DNA reads as TGTGCCAGCTCACCAAGCACAGGGGACTATGGCTACACCTTC. It codes for CASSPSTGDYGYTF.

The genes are TRBV28 and TRBJ2-7; the D gene could be TRBD1 or TRBD2 (6 bases each). There are 15 residues in the CDR3. V was shortened by 2 bases and J by 3 bases, with 14 bases between the two germline ends. Germline CDR1 MDHEN, CDR2 SYDVKM. The chain's CDR3 is CASSLGGGEVYEQYF. In DNA, the CDR3 is TGTGCCAGCAGTTTAGGGGGCGGGGAGGTCTACGAGCAGTACTTC.

This rearrangement joins TRBV7-9 to TRBJ2-7; 7 positions agree with TRBD1. This CDR3 comprises 13 residues. Trimming at V came to 4 bases and at J to 3 bases, leaving 3 bases not matched to a gene. From germline, CDR1 is SEHNR and CDR2 FQNEAQ (reference sequence). DNA of the CDR3: TGTGCCAGCAGCTCCGGGACAGTCTACGAGCAGTACTTC. It encodes CASSSGTVYEQYF.

This clone was counted only a few times. This sequence joins TRBV7-9 and TRBJ2-1; the D gene is possibly TRBD1 (6 bases). V dropped 5 bases and J dropped 10 bases, with 9 bases sitting between them. The CDR3 covers 11 residues. Germline V CDR1 and CDR2: SEHNR, FQNEAQ (reference sequence). CDR3 DNA sequence: TGTGCCAGCAGCCCAGGGACAGAGCAGTTCTTC. As protein: CASSPGTEQFF.

A remark on this clone: A much larger clone differs by one base, so this may be a read error. Additional DNA sequences in this sample encode the identical CDR3. The chain uses TRBV15 and TRBJ1-5; D is undetermined. The CDR3 extends over 12 amino acids. V was shortened by 1 base and J by 4 bases, with 2 bases between the two germline ends. Germline-derived CDR1 and CDR2 are LNHNV and YYDKDF (reference sequence). Written as DNA, the CDR3 is TGTGCCACCAGCAGAGTAAATCAGCCCCAGCATTTT. It specifies CATSRVNQPQHF.

The V call is TRBV7-9, the J call TRBJ1-1, with D unresolved. The CDR3 covers 13 residues. V shed 3 bases and J shed 2 bases, with 7 bases lying between them. Germline V gene lookup returns CDR1 SEHNR and CDR2 FQNEAQ (reference sequence). This CDR3 is CASSFSANTEAFF. DNA for the CDR3: TGTGCCAGCAGCTTTTCAGCTAACACTGAAGCTTTCTTT.